The 23 T cell receptor beta chains given below trace back to one sample, sequenced in a study of T cells in tumors after PD-1 blockade. Sequencing was performed with immunoSEQ multiplex PCR; in TCRdb, only in-frame clones are kept and a portion is missing. This repertoire shows 8,500 or so clones, roughly 62% found once; its top ten account for roughly 13%. Time point indicated: second of two post-therapy site-matched biopsies approximately two months apart. The sequences come from tumor tissue, collected after anti-PD-1 treatment. These receptors originate from a human donor with basal cell carcinoma.

CDR3 region: CASSSGQSSNYGYTF. CDR3 DNA sequence: TGCGCCAGCAGCTCCGGACAGAGCTCTAACTATGGCTACACCTTC. This chain links TRBV5-1 with TRBJ1-2, with D perhaps matching TRBD1 (6 bases). Per germline, CDR1 SGHRS and CDR2 YFSETQ. V was trimmed by 3 bases and J by 0 bases, leaving 12 bases between them. The CDR3 has 15 residues. The complete variable domain, with remaining parts taken from reference TRBV5-1 and TRBJ1-2, reads KAGVTQTPRYLIKTRGQQVTLSCSPISGHRSVSWYQQTPGQGLQFLFEYFSETQRNKGNFPGRFSGRQFSNSRSEMNVSTLELGDSALYLCASSSGQSSNYGYTFGSGTRLTVV.

This chain links TRBV18 with TRBJ2-1; the D gene could be TRBD1 or TRBD2 (5 bases each). In germline, CDR1 is KGHSH, CDR2 LQKENI. The CDR3 length is 15 residues. V was cut by 5 bases and J by 4 bases, with 15 bases left in between. Here the CDR3 DNA reads TGTGCCAGCTCAACCAGGGAGAAAGGGTACAATGAGCAGTTCTTC. Translated, it gives CASSTREKGYNEQFF.

J is TRBJ2-7 and V is TRBV12-5; D remains ambiguous. CDR1 and CDR2 from the germline V gene are LGHNT and FRNRAP. The length of the CDR3 is 13 residues. V was cut by 4 bases and J by 5 bases, with 12 bases left in between. The CDR3 here is CASGSSSSHEQYF. CDR3 coding DNA: TGTGCTAGTGGTTCCTCTTCGTCTCACGAGCAGTACTTC.

The chain employs TRBV5-1 and TRBJ2-7; 11 nucleotides agree with TRBD2. CDR1 and CDR2 (germline): SGHRS, YFSETQ. Trimming removed 2 bases from V and 0 bases from J; junction bases left unmatched: 7. The CDR3 runs 17 residues. DNA for the CDR3: TGCGCCAGCAGCTTTGGTAGCGGGGGGGCCGACTCCTACGAGCAGTACTTC. As protein: CASSFGSGGADSYEQYF.

This clone came up a few times. The chain has TRBV10-1 and TRBJ1-1; 9 nucleotides align to TRBD1. Trimming took 8 bases from V and 5 from J; bases not matched to a gene: 15. Germline V gene data show CDR1 as WNHNN and CDR2 as SYGVQD (reference sequence). This CDR3 comprises 16 residues. The CDR3 is CASFLGQGVFRTEAFF. The CDR3 nucleotides read TGCGCCAGCTTTCTGGGACAGGGAGTTTTTAGGACTGAAGCTTTCTTT.

The table lists this clone with a few counts. The chain employs TRBV21-1 and TRBJ2-1; TRBD1, the table's D call, lacks a check against the DNA. TRBV21-1 is annotated as a pseudogene. This CDR3 has 15 amino acids. CDR3 loop: CASSNRGHPSNEQFF. The CDR3 DNA sequence: TGTGCCAGCAGCAATCGAGGACACCCGTCCAATGAGCAGTTCTTC.

This clone appeared once. The V and J genes are TRBV10-2 and TRBJ1-2; the D is unclear. V was pared by 2 bases and J by 0 bases, with 10 bases between. The CDR3 runs to 15 residues. The germline V gene encodes CDR1 WSHSY and CDR2 SAAADI. The CDR3 here is CASSETASPNYGYTF. CDR3 nucleotides: TGCGCCAGCAGTGAGACAGCCTCTCCTAACTATGGCTACACCTTC.

This chain connects TRBV3-1 (or the pseudogene TRBV3-2) to TRBJ2-6, with D uncertain. Germline V gene lookup returns CDR1 LGHDT and CDR2 YNNKEL (reference sequence). This CDR3 is 15 amino acids long. V lost 3 bases to trimming and J lost 2 bases, with 8 bases between them. CDR3 in amino acids: CASSHRQAGANVLTF. CDR3 DNA: TGTGCCAGCAGCCATCGCCAGGCTGGGGCCAACGTCCTGACTTTC.

The chain employs TRBV10-3 and TRBJ2-2, with a possible D match to TRBD1 (6 bases). The length of the CDR3 is 14 residues. V dropped 9 bases and J dropped 1 base, with 12 bases sitting between them. Looked up from germline, CDR1 is ENHRY and CDR2 is SYGVKD. CDR3 loop: CAMRRDKNTGELFF. In nucleotides, the CDR3 is TGTGCCATGCGCCGGGACAAGAACACCGGGGAGCTGTTTTTT.

This clone was observed a single time. V usage is TRBV10-3 and J usage is TRBJ2-5, with D perhaps matching TRBD1 or TRBD2 (6 bases each). The length of the CDR3 is 13 residues. The germline gives CDR1 ENHRY, CDR2 SYGVKD. Deletions cut 9 bases from V and 1 base from J, with 12 bases between. The CDR3 reads CAINGGPQETQYF. CDR3 DNA: TGTGCCATAAACGGGGGCCCCCAAGAGACCCAGTACTTC.

The chain combines TRBV2 with TRBJ2-7, with a possible D match to TRBD2 (6 bases). This CDR3 comprises 16 residues. In germline, CDR1 is SNHLY, CDR2 FYNNEI. Between the trimmed V and J ends, which lost 1 base and 2 bases, there was a span of 15 bases. The CDR3 here is CASSEDRGRSAYEQYF. CDR3 nucleotide sequence: TGTGCCAGCAGTGAAGATCGGGGGAGATCGGCCTACGAGCAGTACTTC.

This clone rates as medium-sized. The CDR3 DNA reads as TGCGCCAGCAGCCACCCCACAGGGGATCAGCCCCAGCATTTT. Its protein is CASSHPTGDQPQHF. This sequence joins TRBV4-1 and TRBJ1-5; 7 bases line up with TRBD1. V shed 3 bases, J shed 5 bases, and the junction held 4 bases outside the gene matches. Germline loops: CDR1 MGHRA, CDR2 YSYEKL. The CDR3 runs to 14 residues.

This clone occurred a few times. The V call is TRBV7-6, the J call TRBJ2-2; D possibly uses TRBD1 or TRBD2 (6 bases each). In germline, CDR1 is SGHVS, CDR2 FNYEAQ. Trimming removed 2 bases from V and 5 bases from J, with 9 bases in between. The CDR3 covers 14 residues. The CDR3 loop is CASSLPGATGELFF. CDR3 sequence (DNA): TGTGCCAGCAGCTTACCGGGGGCAACCGGGGAGCTGTTTTTT.

This sequence joins TRBV2 and TRBJ2-5, with D unresolved. This CDR3 contains 11 residues. Germline CDR1 is SNHLY and CDR2 is FYNNEI. With 6 bases removed from V and 3 bases from J, the gap between germline ends came to 5 bases. CDR3 nucleotides: TGTGCCAGCAGCCTTAAAGAGACCCAGTACTTC. It translates to CASSLKETQYF. The complete variable domain, with remaining parts taken from reference TRBV2 and TRBJ2-5, reads EPEVTQTPSHQVTQMGQEVILRCVPISNHLYFYWYRQILGQKVEFLVSFYNNEISEKSEIFDDQFSVERPDGSNFTLKIRSTKLEDSAMYFCASSLKETQYFGPGTRLLVL.

By proportion, this clone is large. The chain carries TRBV7-2 and TRBJ2-7; 7 nucleotides match TRBD1. V trimming: 4 bases; J trimming: 5 bases; junction bases outside the gene matches: 14. Germline V gene lookup returns CDR1 SGHTA and CDR2 FQGNSA. This CDR3 is built from 16 residues. CDR3 in amino acids: CASSYFPGQPQNEQYF. The CDR3 nucleotides are TGTGCCAGCAGCTATTTTCCGGGACAGCCTCAGAACGAGCAGTACTTC.

This chain joins TRBV18 and TRBJ2-1; possible D gene TRBD2, 7 bases. The CDR3 totals 16 residues. The V gene's germline CDR1 is KGHSH and CDR2 LQKENI. V gave up 0 bases and J gave up 10 bases, with 19 bases separating them. This CDR3 is CASSPPGRGGQGEQFF. In nucleotides, the CDR3 is TGTGCCAGCTCACCACCGGGGAGGGGGGGCCAAGGAGAGCAGTTCTTC.

The V gene is TRBV5-5, the J gene TRBJ2-7, with D possibly being TRBD1 (5 bases). Trimming removed 1 base from V and 5 bases from J, with 16 bases in between. Germline CDR1 reads SGHKS; CDR2 reads YYEKEE (reference sequence). The CDR3 contains 15 residues. CDR3 coding DNA: TGTGCCAGCAGCTTGCGTCAGGGTCTCGTTCACGAGCAGTACTTC. This encodes CASSLRQGLVHEQYF. Looking up the rest from reference TRBV5-5 and TRBJ2-7 gives the full variable domain: DAGVTQSPTHLIKTRGQQVTLRCSPISGHKSVSWYQQVLGQGPQFIFQYYEKEERGRGNFPDRFSARQFPNYSSELNVNALLLGDSALYLCASSLRQGLVHEQYFGPGTRLTVT.

This sequence joins TRBV10-3 and TRBJ1-1, with 7 bases aligning to TRBD1. CDR3 length: 14 residues. The germline gives CDR1 ENHRY, CDR2 SYGVKD. The V segment lost 6 bases and the J segment 4 bases; nucleotides outside the gene matches: 8. The chain's CDR3 is CAISGQGEGTEAFF. The DNA for the CDR3 is TGTGCCATCAGCGGTCAGGGGGAGGGCACTGAAGCTTTCTTT.

The chain combines TRBV4-1 with TRBJ2-7, with a weak D call TRBD2 (6 bases). The CDR3 sequence is 15 residues long. The germline gives CDR1 MGHRA, CDR2 YSYEKL. V was shortened by 0 bases and J by 3 bases, with 12 bases between the two germline ends. CDR3 in DNA: TGCGCCAGCAGCCAAGAATCGGGGGATGGCTACGAGCAGTACTTC. It yields the protein CASSQESGDGYEQYF.

By its share, this clone is medium-sized. The gene calls are TRBV7-9 and TRBJ2-1; possible D gene TRBD1, 5 bases. CDR1 and CDR2 from the germline V gene are SEHNR and FQNEAQ (reference sequence). The CDR3 is made up of 13 amino acids. CDR3 region: CVGRGPTYNEQFF. The CDR3 region has the DNA TGTGTCGGTAGGGGCCCAACGTACAATGAGCAGTTCTTC.

J is TRBJ1-6 and V is TRBV21-1. TRBV21-1 is a pseudogene. The CDR3 is made up of 16 amino acids. In DNA form, the CDR3 reads TGTGCCAGCAGGCTAAGTATAGCTACTCATAATTCACCCCTCCACTTT. Translating gives CASRLSIATHNSPLHF.

The genes are TRBV3-1 (or the pseudogene TRBV3-2) and TRBJ2-3; possible D gene TRBD2, 5 bases. Germline V gene lookup returns CDR1 LGHDT and CDR2 YNNKEL (reference sequence). The CDR3 sequence is 15 residues long. Trimming removed 4 bases from V and 2 bases from J, with 13 bases in between. The chain's CDR3 is CASSLRTFPTDTQYF. The CDR3 DNA is TGTGCCAGCAGCCTGCGGACTTTCCCCACAGATACGCAGTATTTT.

J is TRBJ1-3 and V is TRBV19; D gene ambiguous. This CDR3 is 15 amino acids long. Germline CDR1 reads LNHDA; CDR2 reads SQIVND (reference sequence). Trimming removed 5 bases at V and 0 bases at J, with 11 bases between. The chain's CDR3 is CASSFRAGSGNTIYF. DNA of the CDR3: TGTGCCAGTAGTTTCCGGGCAGGCTCTGGAAACACCATATATTTT.